The rows below give T cell receptor beta chains drawn from one sample of a study of T-cell reconstitution after alpha-beta-depleted transplantation in children. MiXCR, run by TCRdb on the PCR reads, gives a single entry per CDR3 protein. The sample has around 800,000 distinct CDR3 sequences; about 15% are singletons. The sequencing used PBMCs, mostly from graft donor cells, collected 360 days after TCRalphabeta/CD19-depleted stem cell transplant. All receptors derive from a male patient between 5 and 17 years old who had a stem cell transplant for acute lymphoblastic leukemia, so the T cells may come from the graft donor. The CDR3 runs from the conserved cysteine through the conserved F or W. The D gene is left open where the match is weak. Part of the rows lack a size; the others show once, few, many or a class for expanded clones.

j_call: TRBJ2-1
v_call: TRBV12-3/TRBV12-4
clone_size: many
d_call: NA
cdr3_aa: CASSPQPGGQFF
cdr3_nt: TGTGCCAGCAGTCCCCAGCCGGGGGGCCAGTTCTTC

j_call: TRBJ2-2
v_call: TRBV5-1
clone_size: NA
d_call: NA
cdr3_aa: CASSPPRQGRAGELFF
cdr3_nt: TGCGCCAGCAGCCCTCCTAGACAGGGGAGGGCCGGGGAGCTGTTTTTT

j_call: TRBJ1-5
v_call: TRBV27
clone_size: many
d_call: NA
cdr3_aa: CASSLVSRGNQPQHF
cdr3_nt: TGTGCCAGCAGTTTAGTGAGTCGGGGCAATCAGCCCCAGCATTTT

j_call: TRBJ2-3
v_call: TRBV20-1
clone_size: few
d_call: TRBD2
cdr3_aa: CSARGLAGEPLRGDTQYF
cdr3_nt: TGCAGTGCTAGAGGACTAGCGGGAGAACCTTTGAGAGGGGATACGCAGTATTTT

j_call: TRBJ2-5
v_call: TRBV3-1
clone_size: NA
d_call: NA
cdr3_aa: CASSQEGYSGAGTQYF
cdr3_nt: TGTGCCAGCAGCCAAGAAGGATACTCGGGAGCGGGGACCCAGTACTTC

j_call: TRBJ1-1
v_call: TRBV4-1
clone_size: NA
d_call: NA
cdr3_aa: CASSPNLWGASNTEAFF
cdr3_nt: TGCGCCAGCAGCCCAAACCTATGGGGGGCATCGAACACTGAAGCTTTCTTT

j_call: TRBJ2-7
v_call: TRBV7-9
clone_size: few
d_call: NA
cdr3_aa: CASSTQNSYEQYF
cdr3_nt: TGTGCCAGCAGCACGCAAAACTCCTACGAGCAGTACTTC

j_call: TRBJ2-4
v_call: TRBV13
clone_size: NA
d_call: NA
cdr3_aa: CASNAQGVLAKNIQYF
cdr3_nt: TGTGCCAGCAACGCCCAGGGCGTACTAGCCAAAAACATTCAGTACTTC

j_call: TRBJ1-2
v_call: TRBV4-2
clone_size: few
d_call: NA
cdr3_aa: CASSQGVWGYTF
cdr3_nt: TGTGCCAGCAGCCAAGGGGTATGGGGCTACACCTTC

j_call: TRBJ1-5
v_call: TRBV11-1
clone_size: few
d_call: NA
cdr3_aa: CASSSGGAQHF
cdr3_nt: TGTGCCAGCAGCTCCGGAGGGGCCCAGCATTTT

j_call: TRBJ2-7
v_call: TRBV29-1
clone_size: NA
d_call: NA
cdr3_aa: CSVRGVENEQYF
cdr3_nt: TGCAGCGTTCGTGGGGTTGAAAACGAGCAGTACTTC

j_call: TRBJ2-5
v_call: TRBV7-7
clone_size: NA
d_call: TRBD2
cdr3_aa: CASSFNTGGKETQYF
cdr3_nt: TGTGCCAGCAGCTTCAATACGGGAGGGAAAGAGACCCAGTACTTC

j_call: TRBJ2-1
v_call: TRBV20-1
clone_size: few
d_call: NA
cdr3_aa: CSARMADSYNEQFF
cdr3_nt: TGCAGTGCTAGAATGGCAGATTCCTACAATGAGCAGTTCTTC

j_call: TRBJ2-2
v_call: TRBV2
clone_size: NA
d_call: NA
cdr3_aa: CASSVYSPGELFF
cdr3_nt: TGTGCCAGCAGTGTCTACAGTCCCGGGGAGCTGTTTTTT

j_call: TRBJ2-1
v_call: TRBV11-2
clone_size: many
d_call: NA
cdr3_aa: CASSLAFIGGDEQFF
cdr3_nt: TGTGCCAGCAGCTTAGCTTTCATTGGGGGCGATGAGCAGTTCTTC

j_call: TRBJ2-7
v_call: TRBV5-1
clone_size: NA
d_call: NA
cdr3_aa: CASSLGTPTISYEQYF
cdr3_nt: TGCGCCAGCAGCCTGGGGACCCCTACTATCTCCTACGAGCAGTACTTC

j_call: TRBJ2-1
v_call: TRBV27
clone_size: many
d_call: TRBD2
cdr3_aa: CASSLSPSGSYNEQFF
cdr3_nt: TGTGCCAGCAGTTTATCCCCTAGCGGGAGTTACAATGAGCAGTTCTTC

j_call: TRBJ1-4
v_call: TRBV12-3/TRBV12-4
clone_size: NA
d_call: TRBD1
cdr3_aa: CASSRGQGAEKLFF
cdr3_nt: TGTGCCAGCAGCCGGGGACAGGGTGCGGAAAAACTGTTTTTT

j_call: TRBJ2-7
v_call: TRBV7-9
clone_size: few
d_call: TRBD1
cdr3_aa: CASNKDRGSIYEQYF
cdr3_nt: TGTGCCAGCAATAAAGACAGGGGATCTATCTACGAGCAGTACTTC

j_call: TRBJ2-1
v_call: TRBV12-3/TRBV12-4
clone_size: few
d_call: TRBD2
cdr3_aa: CASRRDSGTRGRNEQFF
cdr3_nt: TGTGCCAGCAGGCGCGACTCCGGGACTAGGGGTCGCAATGAGCAGTTCTTC

j_call: TRBJ2-7
v_call: TRBV7-8
clone_size: NA
d_call: TRBD2
cdr3_aa: CASSSQAGSSPYEQYF
cdr3_nt: TGTGCCAGCAGCTCCCAAGCGGGGAGTTCCCCTTACGAGCAGTACTTC

j_call: TRBJ2-7
v_call: TRBV27
clone_size: few
d_call: NA
cdr3_aa: CASSFTAHYEQYF
cdr3_nt: TGTGCCAGCAGTTTCACTGCACACTACGAGCAGTACTTC

j_call: TRBJ2-5
v_call: TRBV21-1
clone_size: NA
d_call: NA
cdr3_aa: CASSKRTQYF
cdr3_nt: TGTGCCAGCAGCAAAAGGACCCAGTACTTC

j_call: TRBJ2-1
v_call: TRBV2
clone_size: few
d_call: TRBD2
cdr3_aa: CASIPGLADNEQFF
cdr3_nt: TGTGCCAGCATACCGGGACTAGCGGACAATGAGCAGTTCTTC

j_call: TRBJ2-7
v_call: TRBV29-1
clone_size: few
d_call: TRBD2
cdr3_aa: CSVEEPGTSASYEQYF
cdr3_nt: TGCAGCGTTGAAGAGCCAGGGACTAGCGCTTCATACGAGCAGTACTTC